This T cell receptor (beta chain) appears in the sequencing data of a study of blood T cell repertoires in COVID-19. For the study at large: Samples representing acute and convalescent COVID-19 were sourced from the United States, Italy and Spain. T cells, B-cell-depleted T cells, or PBMCs provided the cDNA or gDNA that served as material.

Per the original data handling: Amplifying reference gene primers gave estimates of nucleated cell counts. Here immunoSEQ multiplex PCR was the method, and the copy in TCRdb shows in-frame clones only, minus some. V and J calls and clone size are as listed in that table; D and trimming were resolved from the DNA. The repertoire holds more than 250,000 clones, with approximately 78% as singletons. Clinical history as reported by participants underpinned cohort assignment. The germline gives CDR1 SGHRS, CDR2 YFSETQ. The CDR3 has 15 residues. Between the trimmed V and J ends, which lost 4 bases and 1 base, there was a span of 14 bases.

The chain recombines TRBV5-1 with TRBJ1-2; no clear D gene. The sequencing sample was made of PBMCs or T cells enriched from blood (not recorded which). This clonotype originated in a man aged 35 to 55 who had been exposed to COVID-19. DNA of the CDR3: TGCGCCAGCAGCCCGACACCCGGAGGTAACTATGGCTACACCTTC. Protein product: CASSPTPGGNYGYTF.